This is a list of T cell receptor beta chains from one sample in a study of identical twins. TCRdb fed the 5' RACE reads into MiXCR, producing one record per CDR3 protein. The sample contains approximately 890,000 distinct CDR3 sequences, 9% to 15% of which appear only once. This sample was also put to use in a study of yellow fever vaccine responses in identical twins.

Input material: PBMCs. Receptors were obtained from a woman younger than 30 in good health. Both conserved end residues are trimmed from each CDR3. D genes are given only for firm matches. Not all rows give a size; the values are once, few, many and, for expanded clones, a class.

clone_size v_call d_call cdr3_aa
few TRBV7-2 . ASSFLGRMNTGELF
few TRBV28 . ASSPGQIYQETQY
many TRBV6-5 . ASSSLNYNEQF
few TRBV4-1 . ASSRGPLYSSYNEQF
few TRBV3-1 . ASSQEAFGTDTQY
few TRBV20-1 . SAIALAGQGNTIY
few TRBV6-1 TRBD2 ASSQLAGAHSYEQY
. TRBV6-5 TRBD2 ASSYAAGGSYNEQF
few TRBV6-1 . ASRRGGSSTDTQY
few TRBV5-5 . ASSSSLTKNTGELF
. TRBV28 TRBD1 ASSLIQGEGAF
few TRBV10-2 . ASSQDSSRYSNQPQH
. TRBV4-1 TRBD1 ASSQSGQDYEQY
many TRBV7-9 . ASSPPSNEQF
few TRBV20-1 . SAQGRPGETQY
. TRBV2 TRBD1 ASRTGASGANVLT
few TRBV10-3 . AISESGPSYEQY
few TRBV6-5 TRBD2 ASSYVAGGSSYNEQF
few TRBV29-1 . SVGFDGYNEQF
few TRBV12-3/TRBV12-4 . ATQEGPGELF
few TRBV3-1 . ASSPGNRQYGYT
few TRBV5-1 . ASSSQDHRTDTQY
few TRBV6-6 TRBD2 ASSYSAGDEQF
few TRBV2 TRBD2 ASSEQGLAGAGGETQY
few TRBV3-1 . ASSQDIGGTQETQY
few TRBV11-3 . ASSFPSGDFNYGYT
few TRBV7-9 . ASSPSFGGTNEQF
few TRBV6-1 . ASSPTGSTYNEQF
few TRBV12-3/TRBV12-4 TRBD1 AITLGTGGNIQY
few TRBV20-1 . SVAEGGTDTQY
few TRBV7-9 . ASWKTNTGELF
few TRBV10-3 . AISESEGIASTDTQY
. TRBV7-9 . ASSSTIQFEQF
. TRBV11-2 TRBD1 ASSPGGKSAF
few TRBV6-1 . ASRQAGYAEQF
few TRBV12-3/TRBV12-4 TRBD1 ASSLLQGAEKLF
. TRBV4-2 TRBD1 ASSQDLRQGVYGYT
. TRBV5-6 . ASSLNLGTQSTDTQY
few TRBV20-1 . SAVGLEWAKETQY
few TRBV7-9 TRBD1 ASRGQDANTGELF
many TRBV6-2/TRBV6-3 . ASSYSSEQF
. TRBV5-5 TRBD1 ASSLGGEWDSQETQY
few TRBV7-2 . ASSLRKLAIETQY
few TRBV10-1 . ASSESGGSWETQY
many TRBV27 . ASSLSSGTNYGYT
. TRBV28 . ASRLSLGENTEAF
. TRBV28 TRBD1 ATGTGDQPQH
. TRBV3-1 . ASSPSRFPGASNYGYT
. TRBV7-8 . ASSLGGIVTEAF
few TRBV20-1 TRBD2 SARVADGTSGSGEQY